This passage covers 8 T cell receptor beta chains from one sample sequenced in a study of T-cell memory formation after mild COVID-19. TCRdb re-called the 5' RACE reads with MiXCR, one entry per CDR3 protein. This repertoire shows 150,000 to 200,000 distinct CDR3 sequences, 11% found once; its top ten account for about 3.5%. The sequenced sample consisted of PBMCs or a T cell subset sorted from them (not recorded which). Every receptor here comes from a man in his late teens or twenties who had mild COVID-19 (a few samples of this study predate the infection). Cell type and time point are not known.

J is TRBJ2-2 and V is TRBV20-1; 7 bases match TRBD1. The CDR3 is 15 amino acids. Trimming took 0 bases from V and 2 from J; bases not matched to a gene: 3. Germline values: CDR1 DFQATT, CDR2 SNEGSKA (reference sequence). The CDR3 bases are TGCAGTGCTAGAGAGGGGACAGTTAACACCGGGGAGCTGTTTTTT. This encodes CSAREGTVNTGELFF.

The J gene is TRBJ2-4, the V gene TRBV4-3, with D tentatively TRBD1 (6 bases). The CDR3 has 15 amino acids. Germline CDR1 reads LGHNA; CDR2 reads YSLEER. V lost 1 base and J lost 1, with 8 bases in between. The CDR3 bases are TGCGCCAGCAGCCAAGTTACAGGGGCCAAAAACATTCAGTACTTC. Protein sequence: CASSQVTGAKNIQYF.

In this sample, this clonotype turned up a few times. This sequence joins TRBV5-1 and TRBJ1-1, with D possibly TRBD1 on 5 matching bases. The CDR3 has 16 residues. The V gene's germline CDR1 is SGHRS and CDR2 YFSETQ. Between the trimmed V and J ends, which lost 2 bases and 1 base, there was a span of 15 bases. For the CDR3, the DNA is TGCGCCAGCAGCTTACTGTCCGGGACTCCGAACACTGAAGCTTTCTTT. Translating it yields CASSLLSGTPNTEAFF. Full variable domain (remainder filled in from reference TRBV5-1 and TRBJ1-1): KAGVTQTPRYLIKTRGQQVTLSCSPISGHRSVSWYQQTPGQGLQFLFEYFSETQRNKGNFPGRFSGRQFSNSRSEMNVSTLELGDSALYLCASSLLSGTPNTEAFFGQGTRLTVV.

This clonotype turned up a few times. This chain uses TRBV7-2 with TRBJ2-5; no firm D call. V shed 3 bases and J shed 5 bases, with 10 bases lying between them. Germline V gives CDR1 SGHTA, CDR2 FQGNSA. The CDR3 covers 13 residues. In DNA form, the CDR3 reads TGTGCCAGCAGCTTCAGGAATTTTGAGACCCAGTACTTC. It is translated as CASSFRNFETQYF. Combining the CDR3 with reference TRBV7-2 and TRBJ2-5 gives the whole variable domain GAGVSQSPSNKVTEKGKDVELRCDPISGHTALYWYRQSLGQGLEFLIYFQGNSAPDKSGLPSDRFSAERTGGSVSTLTIQRTQQEDSAVYLCASSFRNFETQYFGPGTRLLVL.

This clonotype was detected only a few times. The V and J genes are TRBV4-3 and TRBJ1-6; D not resolved. Trimming pared 0 bases from V and 8 bases from J, leaving 17 bases between. CDR3 size: 17 residues. Germline-derived CDR1 and CDR2 are LGHNA and YSLEER. The CDR3 is CASSQDQQGRSHSPLHF. The CDR3 bases are TGCGCCAGCAGCCAAGATCAGCAAGGAAGGAGTCATTCACCCCTCCACTTT.

This clonotype has just a few counts. The chain is built from TRBV4-3 and TRBJ2-1; D unclear. Trimming pared 6 bases from V and 0 bases from J, leaving 12 bases between. This CDR3 is 15 amino acids long. Germline CDR1 and CDR2: LGHNA and YSLEER. The CDR3 DNA sequence: TGCGCCAGCAGTTTTTTGGTCAACTCCTACAATGAGCAGTTCTTC. Protein product: CASSFLVNSYNEQFF.

The V call is TRBV5-5, the J call TRBJ2-6; no reliable D call. CDR1 and CDR2 (germline): SGHKS, YYEKEE (reference sequence). The CDR3 is 13 residues long. V lost 4 bases and J lost 4, with 6 bases in between. CDR3 amino acids: CASSVYGANVLTF. DNA of the CDR3: TGTGCCAGCAGCGTTTACGGGGCCAACGTCCTGACTTTC.

The rearrangement joins TRBV24-1 to TRBJ1-1; 7 bases are shared with TRBD1. This CDR3 region has 13 residues. The V segment lost 7 bases and the J segment 5 bases; nucleotides outside the gene matches: 6. The germline V gene encodes CDR1 KGHDR and CDR2 SFDVKD. The CDR3 loop reads CATRGAGGTEAFF. In nucleotides, the CDR3 is TGTGCCACCAGAGGTGCAGGGGGAACTGAAGCTTTCTTT.